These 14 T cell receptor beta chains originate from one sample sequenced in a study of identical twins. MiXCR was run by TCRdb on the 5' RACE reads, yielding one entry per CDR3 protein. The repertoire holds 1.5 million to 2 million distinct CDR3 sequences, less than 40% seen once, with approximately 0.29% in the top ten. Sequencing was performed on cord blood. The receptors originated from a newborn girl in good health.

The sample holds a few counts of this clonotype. In nucleotides, the CDR3 is TGCAGTGCTTCCCGACAGGAACAAGAGACCCAGTACTTC. The encoded protein is CSASRQEQETQYF. This sequence joins TRBV20-1 and TRBJ2-5, with a possible D match to TRBD1 (6 bases). From germline, CDR1 is DFQATT and CDR2 SNEGSKA (reference sequence). CDR3 length: 13 residues. With 5 bases removed from V and 2 bases from J, the gap between germline ends came to 12 bases.

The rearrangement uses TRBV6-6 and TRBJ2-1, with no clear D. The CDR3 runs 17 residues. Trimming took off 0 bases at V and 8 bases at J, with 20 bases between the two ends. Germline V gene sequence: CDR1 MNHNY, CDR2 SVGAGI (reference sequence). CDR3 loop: CASSYSEPGDLEDEQFF. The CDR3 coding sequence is TGTGCCAGCAGTTACTCAGAGCCAGGAGATTTAGAGGATGAGCAGTTCTTC.

The DNA of the CDR3 is TGTGCCAGCAGTCTCGCGGGGGGTCCGATGGTGACCCAGTACTTC. Translation gives CASSLAGGPMVTQYF. The J gene is TRBJ2-4, the V gene TRBV28; 8 bases line up with TRBD2. The tail of the sequence fits TRBJ2-5 better, so the J call may be wrong. This CDR3 has 15 residues. Germline-derived CDR1 and CDR2 are MDHEN and SYDVKM.

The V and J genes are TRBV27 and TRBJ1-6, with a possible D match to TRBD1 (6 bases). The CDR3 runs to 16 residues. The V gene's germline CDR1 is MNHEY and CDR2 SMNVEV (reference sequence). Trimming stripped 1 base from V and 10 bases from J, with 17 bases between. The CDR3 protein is CASSLFRRRGGSPLHF. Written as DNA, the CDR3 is TGTGCCAGCAGTTTATTTCGAAGGCGGGGGGGCTCACCCCTCCACTTT.

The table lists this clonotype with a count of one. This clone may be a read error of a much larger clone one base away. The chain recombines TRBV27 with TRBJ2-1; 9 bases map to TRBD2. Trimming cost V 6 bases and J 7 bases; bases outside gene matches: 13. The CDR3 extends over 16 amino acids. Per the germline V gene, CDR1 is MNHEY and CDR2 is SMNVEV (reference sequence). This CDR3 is CASSPIGGGAINEQFF. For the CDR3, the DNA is TGTGCCAGCAGCCCTATTGGCGGGGGGGCAATTAATGAGCAGTTCTTC.

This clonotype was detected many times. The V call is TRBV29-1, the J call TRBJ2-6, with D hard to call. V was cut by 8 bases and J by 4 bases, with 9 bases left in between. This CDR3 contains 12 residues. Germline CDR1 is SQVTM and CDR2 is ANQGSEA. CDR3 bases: TGCAGCACTAAGACAGGGGCCAACGTCCTGACTTTC. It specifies CSTKTGANVLTF.

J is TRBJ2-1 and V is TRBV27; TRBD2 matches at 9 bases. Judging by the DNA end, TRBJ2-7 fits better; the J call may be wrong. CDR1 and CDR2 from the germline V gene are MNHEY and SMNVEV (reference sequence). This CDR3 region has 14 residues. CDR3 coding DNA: TGTGCCAGCCTCGGACTAGCGCGGAACAATGAGCAGTACTTC. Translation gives CASLGLARNNEQYF.

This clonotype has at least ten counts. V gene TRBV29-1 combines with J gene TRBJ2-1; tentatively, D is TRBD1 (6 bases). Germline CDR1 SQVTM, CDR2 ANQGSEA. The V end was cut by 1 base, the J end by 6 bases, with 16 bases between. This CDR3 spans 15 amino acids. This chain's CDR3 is CSVEASGTGLNEQFF. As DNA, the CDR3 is TGCAGCGTTGAAGCGAGCGGTACAGGGCTCAATGAGCAGTTCTTC.

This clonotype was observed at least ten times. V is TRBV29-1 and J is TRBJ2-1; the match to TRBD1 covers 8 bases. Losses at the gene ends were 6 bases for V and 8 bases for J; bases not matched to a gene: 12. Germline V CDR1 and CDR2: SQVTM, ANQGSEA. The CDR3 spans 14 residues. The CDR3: CSVDGQGTGDEQFF. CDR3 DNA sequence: TGCAGCGTGGATGGACAGGGTACTGGAGATGAGCAGTTCTTC.

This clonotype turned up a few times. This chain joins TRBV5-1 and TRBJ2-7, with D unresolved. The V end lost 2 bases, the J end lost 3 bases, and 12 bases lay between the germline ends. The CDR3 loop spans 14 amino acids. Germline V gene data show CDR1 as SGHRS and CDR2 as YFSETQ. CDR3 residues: CASSLKSSRYEQYF. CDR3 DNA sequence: TGCGCCAGCAGCTTAAAATCATCCCGCTACGAGCAGTACTTC.

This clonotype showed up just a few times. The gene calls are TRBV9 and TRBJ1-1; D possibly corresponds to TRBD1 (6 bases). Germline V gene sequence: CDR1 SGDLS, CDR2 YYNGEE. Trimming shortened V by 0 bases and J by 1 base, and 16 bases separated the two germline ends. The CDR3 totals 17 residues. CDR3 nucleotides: TGTGCCAGCAGCGTAGTGTCTCTTCGGGGGCGGAACACTGAAGCTTTCTTT. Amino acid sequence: CASSVVSLRGRNTEAFF.

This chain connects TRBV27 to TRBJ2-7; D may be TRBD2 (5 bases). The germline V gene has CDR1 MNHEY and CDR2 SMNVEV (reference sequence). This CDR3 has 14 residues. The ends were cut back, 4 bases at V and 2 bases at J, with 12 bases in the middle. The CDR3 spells CASSSREGAYEQYF. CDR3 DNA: TGTGCCAGCAGTTCCCGTGAGGGAGCCTACGAGCAGTACTTC.

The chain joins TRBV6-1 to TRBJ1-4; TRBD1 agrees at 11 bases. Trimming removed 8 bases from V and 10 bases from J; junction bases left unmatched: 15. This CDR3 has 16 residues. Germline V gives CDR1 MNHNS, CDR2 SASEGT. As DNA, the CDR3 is TGTGCCAGCCGTTCTTACGAAGGGACAGGGGGTGGAAAACTGTTTTTT. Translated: CASRSYEGTGGGKLFF.

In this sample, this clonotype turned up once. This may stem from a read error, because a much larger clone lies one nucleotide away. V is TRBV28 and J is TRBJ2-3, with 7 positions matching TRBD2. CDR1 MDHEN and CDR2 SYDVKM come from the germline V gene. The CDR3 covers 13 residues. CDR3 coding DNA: TGTGCCAGCGGGAGCGGGACCACAGATGCGCAGTATTTT. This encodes CASGSGTTDAQYF.